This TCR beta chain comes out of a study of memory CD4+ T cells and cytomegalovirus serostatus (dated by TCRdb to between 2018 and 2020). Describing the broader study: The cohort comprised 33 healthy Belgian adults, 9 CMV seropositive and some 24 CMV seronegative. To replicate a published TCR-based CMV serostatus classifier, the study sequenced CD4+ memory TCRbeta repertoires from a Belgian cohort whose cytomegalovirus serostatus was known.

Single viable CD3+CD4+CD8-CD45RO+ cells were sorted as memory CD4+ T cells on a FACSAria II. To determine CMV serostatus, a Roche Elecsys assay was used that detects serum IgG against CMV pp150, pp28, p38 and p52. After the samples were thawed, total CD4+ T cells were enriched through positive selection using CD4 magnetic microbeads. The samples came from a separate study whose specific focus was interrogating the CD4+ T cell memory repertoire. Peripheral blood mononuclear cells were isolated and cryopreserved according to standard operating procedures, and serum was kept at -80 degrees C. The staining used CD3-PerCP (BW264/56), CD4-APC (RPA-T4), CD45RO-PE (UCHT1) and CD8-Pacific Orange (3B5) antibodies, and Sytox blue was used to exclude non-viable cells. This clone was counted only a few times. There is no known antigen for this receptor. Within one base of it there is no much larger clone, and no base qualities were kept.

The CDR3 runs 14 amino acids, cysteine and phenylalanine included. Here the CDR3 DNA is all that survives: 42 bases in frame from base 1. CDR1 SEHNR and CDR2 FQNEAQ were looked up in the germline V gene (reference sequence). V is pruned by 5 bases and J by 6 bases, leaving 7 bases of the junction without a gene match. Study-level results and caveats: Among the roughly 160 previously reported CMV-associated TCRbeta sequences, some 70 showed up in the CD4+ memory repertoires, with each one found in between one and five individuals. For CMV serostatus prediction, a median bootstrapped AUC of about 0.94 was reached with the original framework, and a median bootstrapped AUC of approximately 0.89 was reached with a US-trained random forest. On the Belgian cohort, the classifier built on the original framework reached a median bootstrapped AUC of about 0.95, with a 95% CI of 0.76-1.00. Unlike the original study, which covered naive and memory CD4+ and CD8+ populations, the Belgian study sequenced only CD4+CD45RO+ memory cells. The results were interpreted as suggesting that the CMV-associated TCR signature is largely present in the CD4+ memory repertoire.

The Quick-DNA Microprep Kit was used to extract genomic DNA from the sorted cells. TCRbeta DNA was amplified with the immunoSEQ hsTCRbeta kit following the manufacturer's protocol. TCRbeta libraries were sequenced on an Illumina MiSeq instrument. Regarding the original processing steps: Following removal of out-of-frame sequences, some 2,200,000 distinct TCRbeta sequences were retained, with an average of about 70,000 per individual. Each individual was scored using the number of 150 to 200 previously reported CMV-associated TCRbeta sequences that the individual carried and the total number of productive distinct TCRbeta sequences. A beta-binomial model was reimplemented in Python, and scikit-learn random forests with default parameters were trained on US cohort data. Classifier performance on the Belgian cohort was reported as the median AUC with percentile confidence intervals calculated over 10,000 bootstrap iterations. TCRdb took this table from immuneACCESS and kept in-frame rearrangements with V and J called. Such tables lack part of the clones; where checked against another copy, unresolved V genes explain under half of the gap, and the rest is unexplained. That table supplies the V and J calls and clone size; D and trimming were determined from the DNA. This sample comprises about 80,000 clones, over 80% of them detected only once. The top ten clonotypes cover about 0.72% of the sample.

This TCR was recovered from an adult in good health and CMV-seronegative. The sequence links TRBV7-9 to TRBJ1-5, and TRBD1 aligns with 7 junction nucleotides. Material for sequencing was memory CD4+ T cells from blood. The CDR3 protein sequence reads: CASSPGQAAQPQHF. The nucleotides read TGTGCCAGCAGCCCTGGACAGGCAGCTCAGCCCCAGCATTTT.